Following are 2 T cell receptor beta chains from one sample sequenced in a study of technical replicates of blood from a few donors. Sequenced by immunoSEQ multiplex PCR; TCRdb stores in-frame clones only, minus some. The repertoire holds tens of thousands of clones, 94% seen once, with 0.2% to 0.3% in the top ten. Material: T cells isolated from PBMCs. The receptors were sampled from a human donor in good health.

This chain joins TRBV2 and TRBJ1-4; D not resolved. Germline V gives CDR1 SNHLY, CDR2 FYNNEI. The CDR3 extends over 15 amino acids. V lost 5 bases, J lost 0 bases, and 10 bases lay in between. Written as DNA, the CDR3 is TGTGCCAGCAGTTCCTCGAGGGCAACTAATGAAAAACTGTTTTTT. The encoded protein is CASSSSRATNEKLFF.

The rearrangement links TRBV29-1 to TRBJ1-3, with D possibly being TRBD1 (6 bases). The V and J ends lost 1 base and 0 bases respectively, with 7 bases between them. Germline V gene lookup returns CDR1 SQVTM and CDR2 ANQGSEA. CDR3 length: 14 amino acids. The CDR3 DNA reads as TGCAGCGTTGAAGTAGGGGGCTCTGGAAACACCATATATTTT. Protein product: CSVEVGGSGNTIYF.